What follows are 28 T cell receptor beta chains derived from one specimen sequenced in a study of blood T cell repertoires in COVID-19. Data came from immunoSEQ multiplex PCR; TCRdb stores just in-frame clones and leaves some out. The table has about 170,000 clones, under 85% seen once. Sequencing was carried out using peripheral blood. The receptors derive from a man between 60 and 75 years old who had recovered from COVID-19.

The chain carries TRBV11-2 and TRBJ1-5; no firm D call. V lost 0 bases, J lost 9 bases, and 6 bases lay in between. This CDR3 has 12 residues. Germline CDR1 reads SGHAT; CDR2 reads FQNNGV. CDR3 in DNA: TGTGCCAGCAGCTTAGAATCAGGGCCCCAGCATTTT. It yields the protein CASSLESGPQHF.

This clone is a singleton in its sample. The V call is TRBV14, the J call TRBJ1-2; D remains unclear. This CDR3 comprises 16 residues. Trimming stripped 0 bases from V and 4 bases from J, with 15 bases between. Germline V gives CDR1 SGHDN, CDR2 FVKESK. CDR3: CASSQEIWGGPYGYTF. The CDR3 DNA reads as TGTGCCAGCAGCCAAGAGATTTGGGGAGGGCCCTATGGCTACACCTTC.

The J gene is TRBJ2-1, the V gene TRBV25-1; 11 positions match TRBD1. This CDR3 region has 15 residues. After removal of 10 bases from V and 1 base from J, the junction contained 6 bases not matched to a gene. CDR1 and CDR2 (germline): MGHDK, SYGVNS. The CDR3 region is CAKKGTGGSYNEQFF. The CDR3 nucleotides are TGTGCCAAAAAGGGGACAGGGGGATCCTACAATGAGCAGTTCTTC.

This chain joins TRBV14 and TRBJ2-3; 7 bases are a match to TRBD2. Trimming cost V 0 bases and J 2 bases; bases outside gene matches: 2. The CDR3 extends over 15 amino acids. Germline loops: CDR1 SGHDN, CDR2 FVKESK. CDR3 amino acids: CASSQEGGFTDTQYF. The DNA for the CDR3 is TGTGCCAGCAGCCAAGAGGGGGGGTTCACAGATACGCAGTATTTT. The full variable domain, completed using reference TRBV14 and TRBJ2-3, is EAGVTQFPSHSVIEKGQTVTLRCDPISGHDNLYWYRRVMGKEIKFLLHFVKESKQDESGMPNNRFLAERTGGTYSTLKVQPAELEDSGVYFCASSQEGGFTDTQYFGPGTRLTVL.

The CDR3 loop reads CASSPLTGIGAFF. CDR3 bases: TGTGCCAGCAGTCCCCTGACAGGGATAGGAGCTTTCTTT. The V call is TRBV27, the J call TRBJ1-1; TRBD1 matches 7 bases. The V gene end was trimmed by 5 bases and the J gene end by 10 bases; junction bases not matched to a gene: 10. The CDR3 loop spans 13 amino acids. The germline V gene has CDR1 MNHEY and CDR2 SMNVEV (reference sequence).

The chain recombines TRBV5-1 with TRBJ2-1, with D uncertain. CDR3 length equals 14 residues. The germline CDR1 and CDR2 sequences are SGHRS and YFSETQ. V gave up 1 base and J gave up 10 bases, with 15 bases separating them. The CDR3 loop is CASSLSLDVGEQFF. The CDR3 bases are TGCGCCAGCAGCTTGAGCCTAGATGTAGGAGAGCAGTTCTTC.

This chain links TRBV5-4 with TRBJ2-7; possibly TRBD2 for D (5 bases). The V gene's germline CDR1 is SGHNT and CDR2 YYREEE (reference sequence). CDR3 length: 12 amino acids. Trimming pared 10 bases from V and 3 bases from J, leaving 14 bases between. In DNA form, the CDR3 reads TGTGCCGGACGTAGCGTAGGCTACGAGCAGTACTTC. Its translation: CAGRSVGYEQYF.

This rearrangement joins TRBV7-9 to TRBJ1-1; a weak D match, TRBD1 (6 bases). Trimming cost V 5 bases and J 10 bases, with 14 bases left between them. Germline CDR1 SEHNR, CDR2 FQNEAQ (reference sequence). The CDR3 runs to 12 residues. CDR3: CASSHAGGPAFF. The DNA for the CDR3 is TGTGCCAGCAGCCACGCCGGGGGGCCAGCTTTCTTT.

This clone was seen a few times. The V call is TRBV6-6, the J call TRBJ2-7; D ambiguous. The CDR3 sequence is 11 residues long. The V and J ends lost 7 bases and 7 bases respectively, with 11 bases between them. Germline loops: CDR1 MNHNY, CDR2 SVGAGI (reference sequence). CDR3 DNA: TGTGCCAGCAATGAGTACAGTGAGCAGTACTTC. Translation gives CASNEYSEQYF.

V and J are TRBV10-3 and TRBJ1-2; D possibly corresponds to TRBD1 (5 bases). This CDR3 spans 12 amino acids. The germline V gene encodes CDR1 ENHRY and CDR2 SYGVKD. V lost 10 bases, J lost 1 base, and 10 bases lay in between. The DNA for the CDR3 is TGTGCCACCAATCAGGGTAACTATGGCTACACCTTC. Translating gives CATNQGNYGYTF.

The chain is built from TRBV7-2 and TRBJ2-6; tentative D call: TRBD2 (5 bases). The germline V gene has CDR1 SGHTA and CDR2 FQGNSA. The ends were cut back, 9 bases at V and 2 bases at J, with 20 bases in the middle. The CDR3 totals 17 residues. DNA of the CDR3: TGTGCCAGGCGCCGTGGGCCGGGAAAGGCTGGGGCCAACGTCCTGACTTTC. Its translation: CARRRGPGKAGANVLTF.

The chain is built from TRBV5-6 and TRBJ1-2; perhaps TRBD1 as D (6 bases). Deletions cut 4 bases from V and 6 bases from J, with 13 bases between. Germline CDR1 and CDR2: SGHDT and YYEEEE. This CDR3 contains 13 residues. The CDR3 nucleotides are TGTGCCAGCAGCCCACAGGGTCGGGATGGCTACACCTTC. Encoded protein: CASSPQGRDGYTF. Supplemented by reference TRBV5-6 and TRBJ1-2, the full variable domain reads DAGVTQSPTHLIKTRGQQVTLRCSPKSGHDTVSWYQQALGQGPQFIFQYYEEEERQRGNFPDRFSGHQFPNYSSELNVNALLLGDSALYLCASSPQGRDGYTFGSGTRLTVV.

This chain uses TRBV5-1 with TRBJ2-5, with 9 bases lining up with TRBD2. This CDR3 is 14 amino acids long. Losses at the gene ends were 9 bases for V and 0 bases for J; bases not matched to a gene: 6. Germline V gene lookup returns CDR1 SGHRS and CDR2 YFSETQ. CDR3 bases: TGCGCCACCAGACTAGCGGTCCACCAAGAGACCCAGTACTTC. Translation gives CATRLAVHQETQYF. The full variable domain, completed using reference TRBV5-1 and TRBJ2-5, is KAGVTQTPRYLIKTRGQQVTLSCSPISGHRSVSWYQQTPGQGLQFLFEYFSETQRNKGNFPGRFSGRQFSNSRSEMNVSTLELGDSALYLCATRLAVHQETQYFGPGTRLLVL.

The chain combines TRBV12-5 with TRBJ2-2; 16 bases line up with TRBD2. CDR1 is LGHNT, CDR2 FRNRAP, per germline. The CDR3 is made up of 17 amino acids. The J segment lost 4 bases and the V segment lost 6 bases, leaving 5 bases of the junction unmatched. As DNA, the CDR3 is TGTGCTAGTGGATCCGGGACTAGCGGGGGGGTCACCGGGGAGCTGTTTTTT. Translating it yields CASGSGTSGGVTGELFF.

The V gene is TRBV16, the J gene TRBJ2-7, with D possibly being TRBD2 (6 bases). Germline CDR1 and CDR2: KGHSY and FQNENV. Trimming removed 4 bases from V and 4 bases from J, with 8 bases in between. The CDR3 consists of 12 residues. The CDR3 DNA reads as TGTGCCAGCAGCCGGGCGGGGTACGAGCAGTACTTC. Translated, it gives CASSRAGYEQYF.

The chain combines TRBV2 with TRBJ2-7; D is undetermined. The germline V gene has CDR1 SNHLY and CDR2 FYNNEI. Trimming removed 0 bases from V and 2 bases from J, with 8 bases in between. The CDR3 runs 14 residues. The CDR3 DNA reads TGTGCCAGCAGTGAAGCGCCAGGCACCTACGAGCAGTACTTC. Its translation is CASSEAPGTYEQYF.

V usage is TRBV7-2 and J usage is TRBJ2-1, with 8 nucleotides matching TRBD2. Germline lookup yields CDR1 SGHTA and CDR2 FQGNSA. The V segment lost 1 base and the J segment 5 bases; nucleotides outside the gene matches: 4. The CDR3 runs to 15 residues. Here the CDR3 DNA reads TGTGCCAGCAGCTTAGTTACGGGGGGGAACAATGAGCAGTTCTTC. This translates into CASSLVTGGNNEQFF.

In this sample, this clone turned up once. The chain joins TRBV7-9 to TRBJ2-3; perhaps TRBD1 as D (5 bases). Germline V lookup: CDR1 SEHNR, CDR2 FQNEAQ (reference sequence). The V end was cut by 3 bases, the J end by 3 bases, with 10 bases between. The CDR3 has 14 amino acids. The CDR3 nucleotides are TGTGCCAGCAGCTTGACAGTAGGAACAGATACGCAGTATTTT. This codes for CASSLTVGTDTQYF. The full variable domain, in which reference TRBV7-9 and TRBJ2-3 provide the parts outside the CDR3, is DTGVSQNPRHKITKRGQNVTFRCDPISEHNRLYWYRQTLGQGPEFLTYFQNEAQLEKSRLLSDRFSAERPKGSFSTLEIQRTEQGDSAMYLCASSLTVGTDTQYFGPGTRLTVL.

The rearrangement links TRBV7-9 to TRBJ2-1, with TRBD2 identical over 11 bases. Germline V gene lookup returns CDR1 SEHNR and CDR2 FQNEAQ (reference sequence). With 5 bases clipped from V and 2 bases from J, the junction kept 5 bases outside the gene matches. This CDR3 is built from 16 residues. The CDR3 bases are TGTGCCAGCAGCGGACAGGGACTAGCGGCCTACAATGAGCAGTTCTTC. Its protein product is CASSGQGLAAYNEQFF.

The chain employs TRBV7-2 and TRBJ1-4; D is undetermined. The germline V gene encodes CDR1 SGHTA and CDR2 FQGNSA. The CDR3 totals 9 residues. Trimming shortened V by 4 bases and J by 12 bases, and 3 bases separated the two germline ends. This CDR3 is CASSSELFF. The CDR3 bases are TGTGCCAGCAGCTCCGAACTGTTTTTT.

This rearrangement joins TRBV6-2 or TRBV6-3 to TRBJ2-2; the D is unclear. CDR3 length: 15 residues. V shed 2 bases and J shed 0 bases, with 7 bases lying between them. Germline lookup yields CDR1 MNHEY and CDR2 SVGEGT. The CDR3 sequence: CASSYRGTNTGELFF. CDR3 coding DNA: TGTGCCAGCAGTTACCGCGGAACGAACACCGGGGAGCTGTTTTTT.

V and J are TRBV18 and TRBJ2-1; 8 positions match TRBD2. CDR1 is KGHSH and CDR2 is LQKENI in the germline V gene. The CDR3 spans 13 residues. Trimming removed 4 bases from V and 5 bases from J; junction bases left unmatched: 1. Here the CDR3 DNA reads TGTGCCAGCTCACTGGGACTAGACAATGAGCAGTTCTTC. Its translation is CASSLGLDNEQFF.

The chain carries TRBV7-8 and TRBJ1-2, with 7 nucleotides matching TRBD1. The V gene's germline CDR1 is SGHVS and CDR2 FQNEAQ. Trimming took 5 bases from V and 0 from J; bases not matched to a gene: 6. The CDR3 length is 15 residues. The CDR3 region is CASSPWTGTNYGYTF. The CDR3 DNA is TGTGCCAGCAGCCCCTGGACAGGCACTAACTATGGCTACACCTTC. Supplemented by reference TRBV7-8 and TRBJ1-2, the full variable domain reads GAGVSQSPRYKVAKRGQDVALRCDPISGHVSLFWYQQALGQGPEFLTYFQNEAQLDKSGLPSDRFFAERPEGSVSTLKIQRTQQEDSAVYLCASSPWTGTNYGYTFGSGTRLTVV.

This clone was detected only a few times. CDR3 residues: CASSKQEGVSYEQYF. CDR3 DNA sequence: TGTGCCAGCAGCAAACAAGAAGGGGTTTCCTACGAGCAGTACTTC. The chain recombines TRBV21-1 with TRBJ2-7; no check of the table's D call, TRBD1, against the DNA was made. TRBV21-1 is a pseudogene. This CDR3 has 15 residues.

There are a few counts of this clone. The chain combines TRBV11-2 with TRBJ1-1, with 7 nucleotides matching TRBD1. The germline CDR1 and CDR2 sequences are SGHAT and FQNNGV. The CDR3 covers 14 residues. V lost 5 bases, J lost 4 bases, and 7 bases stayed unmatched. The CDR3 loop reads CASSRRQGLTEAFF. CDR3 bases: TGTGCCAGCAGCCGGCGACAGGGCCTCACTGAAGCTTTCTTT.

The chain links TRBV24-1 to TRBJ2-3; 9 bases fit TRBD2. Germline V gene lookup returns CDR1 KGHDR and CDR2 SFDVKD. J was trimmed by 7 bases and V by 4 bases; bases with no gene match: 8. The CDR3 contains 15 residues. The CDR3, as DNA: TGTGCCACCAGTGAGGGGGGACTAGCTCTGAATACGCAGTATTTT. Amino acids: CATSEGGLALNTQYF.

J is TRBJ1-2 and V is TRBV24-1; D is possibly TRBD1 (5 bases). The germline V and J ends were trimmed by 3 bases and 5 bases, with 9 bases remaining between them. Germline V gene sequence: CDR1 KGHDR, CDR2 SFDVKD. The CDR3 runs to 13 residues. CDR3 DNA: TGTGCCACCAGTGATAATCAGGGTTATGGCTACACCTTC. Protein sequence: CATSDNQGYGYTF.

The rearrangement links TRBV11-2 to TRBJ2-6, with D maybe TRBD1 (5 bases). The germline V gene has CDR1 SGHAT and CDR2 FQNNGV. The CDR3 is 16 residues long. With 5 bases removed from V and 2 bases from J, the gap between germline ends came to 13 bases. The CDR3 DNA is TGTGCCAGCAGCCCAGACAGCTCAACTGGGGCCAACGTCCTGACTTTC. Its protein is CASSPDSSTGANVLTF.